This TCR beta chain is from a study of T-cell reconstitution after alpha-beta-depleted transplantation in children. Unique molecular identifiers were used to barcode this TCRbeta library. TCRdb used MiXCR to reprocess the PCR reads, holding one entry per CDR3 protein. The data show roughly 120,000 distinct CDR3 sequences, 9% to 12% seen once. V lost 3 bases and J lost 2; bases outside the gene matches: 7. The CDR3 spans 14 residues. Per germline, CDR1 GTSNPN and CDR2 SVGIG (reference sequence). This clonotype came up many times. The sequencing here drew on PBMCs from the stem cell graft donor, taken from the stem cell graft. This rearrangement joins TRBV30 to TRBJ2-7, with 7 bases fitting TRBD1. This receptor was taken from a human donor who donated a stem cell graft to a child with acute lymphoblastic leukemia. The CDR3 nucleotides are TGTGCCTGGAGGGACAGGACGAAACCCTACGAGCAGTACTTC. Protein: CAWRDRTKPYEQYF.